This T cell receptor (beta chain) was recorded in a study of T cells after yellow fever vaccination. This clonotype was seen only a few times. CDR1 and CDR2 from the germline V gene are MNHNS and SASEGT. The CDR3 extends over 14 amino acids. Trimming removed 4 bases at V and 3 bases at J, with 10 bases between. TCRdb processed the 5' RACE reads anew with MiXCR; each CDR3 protein has one entry. Among about 340,000 distinct CDR3 sequences listed, 9.5% to 15% were seen once. V and J are TRBV6-1 and TRBJ2-4; possible D gene TRBD1, 6 bases. Sequencing was performed on CD4+ T cells sorted from PBMCs, taken 15 days after the yellow fever booster vaccination. The clonotype was recovered from a man aged 18 to 29 who received the YFV17D yellow fever vaccine. CDR3 region: CASSVQGGKNIQYF. CDR3 in DNA: TGTGCCAGCAGTGTACAGGGTGGCAAAAACATTCAGTACTTC.